This T cell receptor (beta chain) appears in the sequencing data of a study of OX40 agonist ivuxolimab in advanced cancers. Turning to the overall study: The costimulatory receptor OX40 (CD134) was targeted by ivuxolimab, a fully human IgG2 agonistic monoclonal antibody. Intravenous ivuxolimab was administered to patients every 2 weeks at six dose levels: 0.01, 0.1, 0.3, 1.5, 3 and 10 mg/kg. Among the 50 to 55 dose-escalation patients, around 20 had hepatocellular carcinoma, around 15 melanoma, 9 renal cell carcinoma and 9 head and neck cancer. The dose-escalation cohort was 80% to 90% male with a mean age of about 54 years, ranging from roughly 20 to 80. Prior anti-PD-1, anti-PD-L1 or anti-CTLA-4 therapy was permitted, and checkpoint inhibitors had been received by roughly two fifths of dose-escalation patients. Partial responses occurred in three dose-escalation patients: two with cutaneous melanoma and one with hepatocellular carcinoma. Peripheral TCRbeta sequencing aimed to test whether ivuxolimab altered TCR sequence diversity and caused clonal T-cell expansion. The paper describes the monotherapy dose-escalation part (N = 52 patients) of the phase I trial of ivuxolimab.

For sequencing of the TCRbeta CDR3 region, genomic DNA was extracted from the sorted cells. The immunoSEQ Assay was used for sequencing of TCRbeta CDR3 regions. TCRdb took over this immuneACCESS table, retaining in-frame rearrangements with V and J assigned. Such tables are incomplete; in checked studies, under half of the missing clones stem from an unresolved V gene, and the remainder is unexplained. The sample records approximately 64,000 clones, approximately 90% of which are singletons. The ten largest clonotypes hold approximately 0.67% of the sample. Patients with a history of autoimmune disease or receiving systemic immunosuppression were excluded from the trial. Peripheral blood for TCR sequencing was drawn from every dose cohort at baseline, at cycle 4 day 1 and at cycle 7 day 1. Samples were obtained from an open-label, multicenter, first-in-human phase I dose-escalation trial of ivuxolimab. Adults with locally advanced or metastatic melanoma, renal cell carcinoma, hepatocellular carcinoma or head and neck squamous cell carcinoma were enrolled in the trial. Before TCR sequencing, CD4+ and CD8+ T cells were separately sorted from peripheral blood.

CDR1 and CDR2 were assigned from the germline V gene as MNHEY and SVGAGI. The CDR3 runs 14 residues from the cysteine to the phenylalanine. Just the 42-base CDR3 DNA is kept, in frame starting at base 1. V drops 2 bases and J drops 4 bases, leaving 12 bases in between. As for this clone: No antigen is known for it. Base qualities are missing; no much larger clone stands one base away.

Here is what the overall study found, with its caveats: Low levels of normalized T-cell clonal expansion were also seen in some nonresponding patients. On average, CD8+ T cells showed more expanded clones than CD4+ T cells after ivuxolimab. In the 0.1-3.0 mg/kg groups, partial responders were among the patients with the lowest normalized peripheral clonal expansion, particularly in CD8+ T cells. Clonal expansion of both CD4+ and CD8+ blood T cells was observed from baseline to week 6 at doses 0.1 to 3.0 mg/kg. The antigen specificity of the clonally expanded peripheral T cells was not determined.

Sequenced material: CD4+ or CD8+ T cells sorted from blood, taken in a trial of the OX40 agonist ivuxolimab. The chain was built from TRBV6-5 and TRBJ2-7, and TRBD2 may be the D gene, going by 6 matching bases. The TCR sequence derives from an adult with an advanced solid tumor such as melanoma, head and neck, liver or kidney cancer. The CDR3 sequence is CASSYARTNYEQYF. The DNA reads as follows: TGTGCCAGCAGTTACGCCCGGACTAATTACGAGCAGTACTTC.